This entry features one T cell receptor (beta chain) sequence. These data belong to a study of blood T cell repertoires in COVID-19. About the study: T cells, B-cell-depleted T cells, or PBMCs supplied cDNA or gDNA.

The protocol was immunoSEQ multiplex PCR, while the TCRdb copy is restricted to in-frame clones and leaves out a portion. Seen here are approximately 100,000 clones, around 90% observed once, and the top ten hold around 6%. Germline V CDR1 and CDR2: MNHEY, SVGEGT. The junction had 1 base not matched to a gene; V was cut back by 2 bases and J by 0 bases. This CDR3 spans 14 amino acids. This TCR came from a human donor in a cohort sampled during active COVID-19. V gene TRBV6-2 or TRBV6-3 combines with J gene TRBJ2-7; 7 bases align to TRBD1. Sequences were obtained from peripheral blood. CDR3 loop: CASSYRDSSYEQYF. CDR3 nucleotide sequence: TGTGCCAGCAGTTACCGGGACAGCTCCTACGAGCAGTACTTC.